This T cell receptor (beta chain) stems from a study of blood T cell repertoires in COVID-19. About the research overall: Nucleic acid was either cDNA or gDNA, and it came from T cells, B-cell-depleted T cells, or PBMCs.

Germline V lookup: CDR1 SGHDN, CDR2 FVKESK. The CDR3 consists of 15 residues. The V gene end was trimmed by 1 base and the J gene end by 5 bases; junction bases not matched to a gene: 3. Sequencing was performed with immunoSEQ multiplex PCR; in TCRdb, only in-frame clones are kept and a portion is missing. The sample has about 150,000 clones; around 83% are singletons. The chain combines TRBV14 with TRBJ1-4, with 8 bases aligning to TRBD1. This TCR was recovered from a woman aged 55-69 years with COVID-19, enrolled during active disease. Sequencing was done on a sample of peripheral blood. CDR3 in amino acids: CASSQVDRANEKLFF. The CDR3, as DNA: TGTGCCAGCAGCCAAGTGGACAGGGCGAATGAAAAACTGTTTTTT.